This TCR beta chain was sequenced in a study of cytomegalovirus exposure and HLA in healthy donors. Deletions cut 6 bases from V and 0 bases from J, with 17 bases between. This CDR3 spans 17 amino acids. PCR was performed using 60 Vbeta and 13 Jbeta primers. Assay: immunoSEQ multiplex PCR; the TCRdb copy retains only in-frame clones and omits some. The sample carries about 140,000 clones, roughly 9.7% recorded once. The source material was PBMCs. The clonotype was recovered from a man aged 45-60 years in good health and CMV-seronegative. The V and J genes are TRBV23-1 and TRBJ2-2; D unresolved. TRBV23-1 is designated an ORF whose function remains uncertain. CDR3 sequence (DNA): TGCGCCAGCAGCCCCCTCAGTGGTTCCCCGAACACCGGGGAGCTGTTTTTT. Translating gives CASSPLSGSPNTGELFF.